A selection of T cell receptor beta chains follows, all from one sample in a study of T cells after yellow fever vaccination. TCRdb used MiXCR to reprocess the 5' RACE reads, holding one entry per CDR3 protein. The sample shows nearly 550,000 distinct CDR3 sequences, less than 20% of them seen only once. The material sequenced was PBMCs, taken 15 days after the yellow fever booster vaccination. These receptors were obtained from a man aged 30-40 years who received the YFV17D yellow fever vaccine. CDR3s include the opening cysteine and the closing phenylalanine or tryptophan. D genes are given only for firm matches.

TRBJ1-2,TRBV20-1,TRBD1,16,CSATPGQGVRGYGYTF
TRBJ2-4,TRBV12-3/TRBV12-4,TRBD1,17,CASSPPGQGAPKNIQYF
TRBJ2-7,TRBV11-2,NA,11,CASSFSVEQYF
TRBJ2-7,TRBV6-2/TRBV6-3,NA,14,CASRGGSRTDEQYF
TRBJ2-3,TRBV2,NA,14,CASSELMVTDMQYF
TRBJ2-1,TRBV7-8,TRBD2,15,CASSLSRLAVYEQFF
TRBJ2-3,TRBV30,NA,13,CAWTPGGTDTQYF
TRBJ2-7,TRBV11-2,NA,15,CASSLARGTFYEQYF
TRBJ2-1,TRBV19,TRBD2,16,CASSSDGGRSYNEQFF
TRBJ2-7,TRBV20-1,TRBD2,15,CSASRTSGASYEQYF
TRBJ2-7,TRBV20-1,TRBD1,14,CSARSGGNSYEQYF
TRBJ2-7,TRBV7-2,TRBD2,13,CASRRTSIDEQYF
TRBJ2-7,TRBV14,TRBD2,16,CASSQRTGTGGYEQYF
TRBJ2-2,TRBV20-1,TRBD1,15,CSARPGQGFTGELFF
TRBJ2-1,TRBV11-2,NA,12,CASSRGGLEQFF
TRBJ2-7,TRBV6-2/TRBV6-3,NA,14,CASRRLSGSYEQYF
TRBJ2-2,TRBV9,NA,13,CASRAGRKGELFF
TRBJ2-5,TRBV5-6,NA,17,CASSASWVLEGMETQYF
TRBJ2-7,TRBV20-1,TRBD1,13,CSAAAGTGFEQYF
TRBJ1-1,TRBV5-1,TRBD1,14,CASSLGQGMTEAFF
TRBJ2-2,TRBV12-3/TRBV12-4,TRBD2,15,CATLVGTRLTGELFF
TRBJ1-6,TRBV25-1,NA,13,CASSDSGNSPLHF
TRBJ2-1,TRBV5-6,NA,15,CASSFYSGVAGEQFF
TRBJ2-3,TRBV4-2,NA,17,CASSQAPVSGGRDTQYF
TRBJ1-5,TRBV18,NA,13,CASSLNEDQPQHF
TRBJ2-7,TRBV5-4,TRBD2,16,CASSLSLAGLAYEQYF
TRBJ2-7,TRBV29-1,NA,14,CSVPGLFPPYEQYF
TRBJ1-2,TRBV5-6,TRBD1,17,CASSSRGWTGGTYGYTF
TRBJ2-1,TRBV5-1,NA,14,CASNPGEGTREQFF
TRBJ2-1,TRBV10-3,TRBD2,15,CAISEGLAGLNEQFF
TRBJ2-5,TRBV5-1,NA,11,CASSLWGTQYF
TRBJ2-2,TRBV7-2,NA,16,CASSLMGGPNTGELFF
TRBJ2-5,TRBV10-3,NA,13,CAISEFTGETQYF
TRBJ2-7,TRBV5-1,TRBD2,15,CASRPGLAGDYEQYF
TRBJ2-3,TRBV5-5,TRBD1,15,CASSWGDRAVDTQYF
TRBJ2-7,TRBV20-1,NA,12,CSARDQLYEQYF
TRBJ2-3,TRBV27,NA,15,CASSSSGVRTDTQYF
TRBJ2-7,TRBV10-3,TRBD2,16,CAISESPGGPTYEQYF
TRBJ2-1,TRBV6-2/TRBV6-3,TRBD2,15,CASSFRDYTYNEQFF
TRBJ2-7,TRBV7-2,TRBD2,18,CASSLAPSAGDGSYEQYF